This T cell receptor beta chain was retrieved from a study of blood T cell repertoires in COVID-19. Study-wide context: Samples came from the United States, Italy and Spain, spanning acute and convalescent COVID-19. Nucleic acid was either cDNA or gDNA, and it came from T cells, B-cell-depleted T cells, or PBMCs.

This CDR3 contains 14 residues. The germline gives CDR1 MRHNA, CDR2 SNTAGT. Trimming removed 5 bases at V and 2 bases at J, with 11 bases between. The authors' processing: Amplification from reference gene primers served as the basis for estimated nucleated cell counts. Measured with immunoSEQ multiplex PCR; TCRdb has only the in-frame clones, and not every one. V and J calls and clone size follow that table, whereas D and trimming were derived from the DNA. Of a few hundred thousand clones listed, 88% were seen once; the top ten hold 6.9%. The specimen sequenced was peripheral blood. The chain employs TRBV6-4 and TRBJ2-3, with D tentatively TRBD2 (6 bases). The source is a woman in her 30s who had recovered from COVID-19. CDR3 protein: CASSRGGTTDTQYF. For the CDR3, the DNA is TGTGCCAGCAGTAGAGGCGGGACCACAGATACGCAGTATTTT.